This T cell receptor beta chain was sequenced in a study of CD8 T cells in Susac syndrome. On the study more broadly: Sequencing included Susac syndrome patients, more than five of them with active disease and roughly 8 in remission.

The V gene lost 5 bases and the J gene lost 0 bases, with 17 bases spanning the gap. The CDR3 covers 16 residues. CDR1 is MNHEY, CDR2 SVGAGI, per germline. RNA was extracted with the RNeasy kit, and a quantity of roughly 0.5 to 1 ug was reverse transcribed using random hexamers. Across 54 Vbeta and 13 Jbeta, immunoSEQ multiplex PCR amplified TCR beta CDR3. TCRdb processed the immunoSEQ multiplex PCR reads anew with MiXCR; each CDR3 protein has one entry. The sample lists roughly 140,000 distinct CDR3 sequences; approximately 95% were seen once. Sequencing was performed on CD4+ T cells from PBMCs. This TCR was recovered from a human donor with Susac syndrome. The chain uses TRBV6-5 and TRBJ2-7; the D gene is possibly TRBD1 (6 bases). The CDR3 region is CASSTGARDTSYEQYF. CDR3 coding DNA: TGTGCCAGCAGTACTGGGGCCCGGGACACCTCCTACGAGCAGTACTTC.